Listed below are T cell receptor beta chains from one sample, sequenced in a study of blood T cell repertoires in COVID-19. Data came from immunoSEQ multiplex PCR; TCRdb stores just in-frame clones and leaves some out. The sample includes approximately 190,000 clones, over 80% of them seen just once. Material for sequencing was peripheral blood. The receptors stem from a woman aged 40 to 49 with acute or convalescent COVID-19. The CDR3 runs from the conserved cysteine through the conserved F or W. A D gene is named only where the DNA matches it firmly. Size is stated for part of the rows, as once, few or many counts, or as a class when the clone is expanded.

D gene,J gene,clone size,CDR3 length,V gene,CDR3 DNA,CDR3 protein
NA,TRBJ1-4,NA,13,TRBV6-5,TGTGCCAGCAGTACGAGGACAGCCGAAAAACTGTTTTTT,CASSTRTAEKLFF
TRBD1,TRBJ1-4,NA,16,TRBV11-2,TGTGCCAGCAGCCCCCCAGGGGGCGCGGCTAATGAAAAACTGTTTTTT,CASSPPGGAANEKLFF
TRBD1,TRBJ2-5,NA,14,TRBV27,TGTGCCAGCAGTTCAAATACAGGGGTAGAGACCCAGTACTTC,CASSSNTGVETQYF
NA,TRBJ2-1,NA,11,TRBV7-3,TGTGCCAGCAGCTTAGGCGGGGAGCAGTTCTTC,CASSLGGEQFF
NA,TRBJ2-4,once,16,TRBV19,TGTGCCAGTAGTATAGCCCGGGTCCCCACCAGGGACATTCAGTACTTC,CASSIARVPTRDIQYF
TRBD2,TRBJ2-5,NA,17,TRBV11-3,TGTGCCAGCAGCTTAGAGCTAGCGGGGGGGTGCAGGGAGACCCAGTACTTC,CASSLELAGGCRETQYF
TRBD2,TRBJ2-7,NA,14,TRBV28,TGTGCCAGCAGTTTTTCAGGGACTAACTACGAGCAGTACTTC,CASSFSGTNYEQYF
NA,TRBJ1-1,NA,16,TRBV28,TGTGCCAGCATCCCCGGAGATTGGGTCATGAACACTGAAGCTTTCTTT,CASIPGDWVMNTEAFF
NA,TRBJ1-5,NA,13,TRBV6-1,TGTGCCAGCGACAGGCAGATTAGCCAGCCCCAGCATTTT,CASDRQISQPQHF
NA,TRBJ1-6,NA,16,TRBV11-2,TGTGCCAGCAGCTTAGGATTTGGCGGGGTTGGGTCACCCCTCCACTTT,CASSLGFGGVGSPLHF
TRBD1,TRBJ1-5,NA,17,TRBV6-1,TGTGCCAGCAGTGACATCCGACCGACAGGGGGCCTTCAGCCCCAGCATTTT,CASSDIRPTGGLQPQHF
NA,TRBJ1-1,NA,11,TRBV27,TGTGCCATTACCTACGGCACTGAAGCTTTCTTT,CAITYGTEAFF
TRBD1,TRBJ2-5,NA,16,TRBV11-3,TGTGCCAGCAGCCCGGGACAGGGTAACGTCCAAGAGACCCAGCACTTC,CASSPGQGNVQETQHF
NA,TRBJ2-7,NA,16,TRBV24-1,TGTGCCACCAGTGATCACAATACAGGGAGCCCCTACGAGCAGTACTTC,CATSDHNTGSPYEQYF
NA,TRBJ1-6,NA,14,TRBV6-6,TGTGCATCCTGGGTGCTGGGGGCAGGATCACCCCTCCACTTT,CASWVLGAGSPLHF
NA,TRBJ2-1,NA,15,TRBV21-1,TGTGCCAGCAGCAAGGAACTAGCGGGACCGAATGAGCAGTTCTTC,CASSKELAGPNEQFF
NA,TRBJ2-5,NA,15,TRBV3-1/TRBV3-2,TGTGCCAGCAGTCCCGGGTGGGGGAGGCAGGAGACCCAGTACTTC,CASSPGWGRQETQYF
NA,TRBJ1-4,NA,14,TRBV9,TGTGCCAGCAGCGTAGGGAGTTCTAATGAAAAACTGTTTTTT,CASSVGSSNEKLFF
NA,TRBJ2-7,NA,13,TRBV2,TGTGCCATCTCACAGGGAGTGTCCTACGAGCAGTACTTC,CAISQGVSYEQYF
NA,TRBJ2-5,NA,12,TRBV24-1,TGTGCCACCAGTGCCAGGGGAGAGACCCAGTACTTC,CATSARGETQYF
NA,TRBJ2-7,NA,12,TRBV27,TGTGCCAGCAGGGCGAGCGGCTACGAGCAGTACTTC,CASRASGYEQYF
TRBD1,TRBJ2-7,NA,14,TRBV27,TGTGCCAGCAGTTTTCAGGGGGTTTTTTCCGAGCAGTACTTC,CASSFQGVFSEQYF
NA,TRBJ1-6,NA,14,TRBV5-1,TGCGCCAGCAGCCCCGGGAATAATAATTCACCCCTCCACTTT,CASSPGNNNSPLHF
TRBD1,TRBJ2-1,once,14,TRBV3-1/TRBV3-2,TGTGCCAGCAGCCCCGGGACAGAGTTTGTTGAGCAGTTCTTC,CASSPGTEFVEQFF
NA,TRBJ2-3,NA,11,TRBV7-2,TGTGCCAGCAGCTTAGGAGGGACGCAGTATTTT,CASSLGGTQYF
TRBD2,TRBJ2-5,NA,17,TRBV11-2,TGTGCCAGCAGCTACCCCCTAGCGGGGGAGTACCAAGAGACCCAGTACTTC,CASSYPLAGEYQETQYF
TRBD1,TRBJ1-5,NA,15,TRBV6-5,TGTGCCAGCACACCGGGACAGGGGTTTTATCAGCCCCAGCATTTT,CASTPGQGFYQPQHF
NA,TRBJ2-7,NA,15,TRBV5-1,TGCGCCAGCAGCTTGGCCTTGGGGAGCTCCTACGAGCAGTACTTC,CASSLALGSSYEQYF
TRBD1,TRBJ1-2,NA,15,TRBV28,TGTGCCAGCAGAATGGTGGGACAGCAATTCTATGGCTACACCTTC,CASRMVGQQFYGYTF
TRBD2,TRBJ2-7,once,14,TRBV14,TGTGCCAGCAGCCAACGACAGCGGGGGTACGAGCAGTACTTC,CASSQRQRGYEQYF
NA,TRBJ1-2,NA,13,TRBV4-1,TGCGCCAGCAGCCAAGAAAGATCAGATGGCTACACCTTC,CASSQERSDGYTF
TRBD2,TRBJ2-1,NA,16,TRBV6-4,TGTGCCAGCAGTGGGAGTCCTAGCGGGGGGGCCGGAGAGCAGTTCTTC,CASSGSPSGGAGEQFF
NA,TRBJ2-1,few,15,TRBV10-1,TGCGCCAGCAGTGAGGATTGGCAGAAATCCAATGAGCAGTTCTTC,CASSEDWQKSNEQFF
TRBD1,TRBJ2-7,once,12,TRBV28,TGTGCCAGTAGACAGGGGGCGCGGGAGCAGTACTTC,CASRQGAREQYF
TRBD1,TRBJ2-7,NA,16,TRBV5-1,TGCGCCAGCCGCCACGGCCAGGGGGTGATCGGGTACGAGCAGTACTTC,CASRHGQGVIGYEQYF
TRBD1,TRBJ1-3,NA,19,TRBV7-9,TGTGCCAGCAGCTCTAACCTGGACAGGGGTCAAAACTCTGGAAACACCATATATTTT,CASSSNLDRGQNSGNTIYF
TRBD1,TRBJ1-3,NA,16,TRBV7-9,TGTGCCAGCAGCACCCGGACAGGGGGGTATGGAAACACCATATATTTT,CASSTRTGGYGNTIYF
NA,TRBJ2-5,NA,13,TRBV27,TGTGCCAGCAGGAGAGGACTCGAGCAGACCCAGTACTTC,CASRRGLEQTQYF
NA,TRBJ2-3,NA,13,TRBV3-1/TRBV3-2,TGTGCCAGCAGCCAAGATATAGCAGATACGCAGTATTTT,CASSQDIADTQYF
NA,TRBJ1-6,NA,17,TRBV5-1,TGCGCCAGCAGCTCGTCCCTGGGGGCAGCCCAAAATTCACCCCTCCACTTT,CASSSSLGAAQNSPLHF
TRBD2,TRBJ2-1,NA,17,TRBV19,TGTGCCAGTAGTATAGGAGGGCGGGAGGGCCGTGGCAATGAGCAGTTCTTC,CASSIGGREGRGNEQFF
NA,TRBJ2-1,once,15,TRBV5-1,TGCGCCAGCAGCTTGGCAGGGGCCGAATACAATGAGCAGTTCTTC,CASSLAGAEYNEQFF